This T cell receptor (beta chain) was profiled in a study of glioma-infiltrating T cells after dendritic cell vaccination. Notes on the study in general: The cohort had few patients with full blood and tumor sets.

Profiled with immunoSEQ multiplex PCR; TCRdb holds only in-frame clones, not every one. The sample comprises 75,000 to 85,000 clones, 80% to 90% of which are singletons, and about 2.3% rests with the top ten. Germline trimming cut 5 bases from V and 6 bases from J; bases unmatched to any gene: 7. In germline, CDR1 is PRHDT, CDR2 FYEKMQ (reference sequence). This CDR3 is 14 amino acids long. On this clone itself: No antigen is known for it.

Time point meaning: after dendritic cell vaccination, including at tumor progression/relapse. This chain connects TRBV13 to TRBJ2-7; 10 positions match TRBD2. The input for sequencing was blood, taken after dendritic cell vaccination. The TCR was taken from a human donor with glioblastoma. CDR3 sequence (DNA): TGTGCCAGCAGCCCCCCGGGACTAGCGTCCGAGCAGTACTTC. Protein sequence: CASSPPGLASEQYF.